This T cell receptor beta chain was captured by sequencing in a study of regulatory T cells in long-lasting Graves disease. Looking at the study overall: Disease was considered persistent Graves' disease after over 5 years of antithyroid drugs (with positive TSH receptor antibodies). Overall study findings and caveats: Gene preferences differed: TRBV28, TRBJ1-2, TRBJ2-5 in persistent cases. Accuracy may have suffered from the small sample size.

V was pared by 6 bases and J by 7 bases, with 8 bases of the junction left unmatched. The germline V gene encodes CDR1 LNHDA and CDR2 SQIVND (reference sequence). This CDR3 has 13 amino acids. Concerning this clonotype: The antigen remains undetermined.

Assembly of TCR beta libraries relied on iRepertoire HTBI primers together with Arm-PCR of CDR3 regions. TCRdb analysed the multiplex PCR reads with MiXCR anew, one entry per CDR3 protein. The sample lists under 500,000 distinct CDR3 sequences; about 20% were seen once. Documented time point: persistent/refractory GD, antithyroid drugs over 5 years with positive TRAb. Scientists built the TCR library using RNA that was extracted from PBMCs. The chain has TRBV19 and TRBJ1-1; 7 bases are shared with TRBD1. This TCR came from a female donor with Graves disease. Sequencing used peripheral blood mononuclear cells (PBMCs), obtained when the disease was refractory, from a patient treated with antithyroid drugs. The CDR3, as DNA: TGTGCCAGTAGACCGGGACAGCAATTTGAAGCTTTCTTT. Amino acid sequence: CASRPGQQFEAFF.